The T cell receptor beta chain under discussion was sequenced for a study of cytomegalovirus exposure and HLA in healthy donors. Study results and limitations: The authors later found most CMV-associated TCR beta chains appeared HLA-restricted.

Donors consisted of healthy bone marrow donors. The primer mix had 60 Vbeta and 13 Jbeta primers. Data came from immunoSEQ multiplex PCR; TCRdb stores just in-frame clones and leaves some out. The data hold 170,000 or so clones, with around three quarters observed a single time. The CDR3 sequence is 14 residues long. Per germline, CDR1 SGHNT and CDR2 YYREEE (reference sequence). V was clipped by 0 bases and J by 1 base, with 7 bases between them. To note about this clone: Antigen: not known.

V usage is TRBV5-4 and J usage is TRBJ1-1; D unresolved. Sequences were obtained from PBMCs. This TCR was sampled from a boy aged 5-17 years in good health and CMV-seronegative. This CDR3 reads CASSLAFSNTEAFF. CDR3 bases: TGTGCCAGCAGCTTGGCCTTCTCGAACACTGAAGCTTTCTTT.